The TCR beta chain described here comes from a study of T cell responses to AZD1222 COVID-19 vaccine. About this clone: Its target is not known.

Profiling relied on immunoSEQ multiplex PCR, and the TCRdb table lists in-frame clones only, not all of them. Of about 100,000 clones listed, more than 70% are singletons. Study-wide findings and caveats: Across the whole spike, CD4 TCRs peaked at regions 160-218 and 743-854. Possibly, clonal diversity was underestimated; donors were largely white British and included more females.

The source is an adult in good health. This specimen consisted of peripheral blood, obtained on day 0 of AZD1222 vaccination.

CDR3 region: CASSPYRLQRGIKEKLFF. The DNA for the CDR3 is TGTGCCAGCTCACCGTACAGATTGCAGAGGGGAATAAAAGAAAAACTGTTTTTT. V usage is TRBV18 and J usage is TRBJ1-4, with a weak D call TRBD1 (5 bases). Trimming removed 3 bases at V and 8 bases at J, with 25 bases between. The germline CDR1 and CDR2 sequences are KGHSH and LQKENI. The CDR3 contains 18 residues.